This TCR beta chain was found in a study of T cell responses to AZD1222 COVID-19 vaccine. The study's findings and limits: Possibly, clonal diversity was underestimated; donors were largely white British and included more females.

The table lists this clone with a few counts. Its antigen is as yet unknown. Using immunoSEQ multiplex PCR, the repertoire was profiled, and TCRdb retains in-frame clones only, with some absent. Here the sample spans around 100,000 clones, over 75% being singletons. The germline V and J ends were trimmed by 6 bases and 1 base, with 9 bases remaining between them. The V gene's germline CDR1 is MNHEY and CDR2 SVGEGT. This CDR3 has 14 residues. The source was peripheral blood, collected on day 0 of AZD1222 vaccination. The clonotype comes from an adult in good health. The chain employs TRBV6-2 or TRBV6-3 and TRBJ1-4, with a tentative D call TRBD1 (6 bases). CDR3 residues: CASSRGGTNEKLFF. Written as DNA, the CDR3 is TGTGCCAGCAGCAGGGGTGGAACTAATGAAAAACTGTTTTTT.